This T cell receptor (beta chain) derives from a study of T cells in tuberculosis. Overall study context: Samples predate treatment or fall within its first 7 days. Broader study findings: Active tuberculosis cases were adults; controls were adolescents.

Indicated time point: new active TB diagnosis, blood taken before or within 7 days of starting treatment. On average approximately 100,000 T cells per donor were immunosequenced. Worth noting for this clone: Antigen unknown.

Profiled with immunoSEQ multiplex PCR; TCRdb holds only in-frame clones, not every one. The sample lists more than 20,000 clones, about 85% occurring once. The V segment lost 5 bases and the J segment 5 bases; nucleotides outside the gene matches: 8. CDR3 size: 16 residues. CDR1 SGHNT and CDR2 YENEEA come from the germline V gene. The sequencing used PBMCs, collected at tuberculosis diagnosis. The clonotype comes from an adult with tuberculosis. The rearrangement uses TRBV11-3 and TRBJ2-7; 14 positions agree with TRBD2. CDR3 loop: CASSHAGTSGRNEQYF. The CDR3 coding sequence is TGTGCCAGCAGCCATGCCGGGACTAGCGGGAGAAACGAGCAGTACTTC.